This TCR beta chain derives from a study of OX40 agonist ivuxolimab in advanced cancers. The germline gives CDR1 LNHDA, CDR2 SQIVND (reference sequence). The length of the CDR3 is 16 residues. V lost 6 bases and J lost 2; bases outside the gene matches: 7. Sequencing used immunoSEQ multiplex PCR; TCRdb keeps in-frame clones, though not all of them. The sample consists of 70,000 to 80,000 clones, 88% of them appearing once. Enrollment shut out patients with autoimmune disease history or systemic immunosuppression. Collection of blood occurred at baseline, at cycle 4 day 1, and at cycle 7 day 1. The TCR originated in an adult with an advanced solid tumor such as melanoma, head and neck, liver or kidney cancer. The source was CD4+ or CD8+ T cells sorted from blood, collected in a trial of the OX40 agonist ivuxolimab. The gene calls are TRBV19 and TRBJ2-6; 7 bases map to TRBD2. As DNA, the CDR3 is TGTGCCAGTAGCCCCCGGGGGGAGGCTGGGGCCAACGTCCTGACTTTC. Protein sequence: CASSPRGEAGANVLTF.